Below, 11 T cell receptor beta chains from the same sample are listed, as sequenced in a study of blood T cell repertoires in COVID-19. Produced via immunoSEQ multiplex PCR; TCRdb's table is partial and in-frame only. The sample consists of 55,000 to 80,000 clones, approximately 82% of them appearing once. The sequenced sample consisted of peripheral blood. These receptors came from a human donor in a cohort sampled during active COVID-19.

The V and J genes are TRBV5-1 and TRBJ1-2; TRBD1 is a possible D gene (6 bases). Trimming left V 0 bases short and J 4 bases short, with 16 bases between. Germline V gives CDR1 SGHRS, CDR2 YFSETQ. The length of the CDR3 is 16 residues. DNA for the CDR3: TGCGCCAGCAGCTTGGCTTCGGGACACTCCTCCTATGGCTACACCTTC. Residues: CASSLASGHSSYGYTF. The entire variable domain, with the rest obtained from reference TRBV5-1 and TRBJ1-2, is as follows: KAGVTQTPRYLIKTRGQQVTLSCSPISGHRSVSWYQQTPGQGLQFLFEYFSETQRNKGNFPGRFSGRQFSNSRSEMNVSTLELGDSALYLCASSLASGHSSYGYTFGSGTRLTVV.

The chain couples TRBV9 to TRBJ1-3; the D gene is possibly TRBD1 (5 bases). There are 14 residues in the CDR3. V was trimmed by 0 bases and J by 2 bases, leaving 6 bases between them. Looked up from germline, CDR1 is SGDLS and CDR2 is YYNGEE. Written as DNA, the CDR3 is TGTGCCAGCAGCGTAGGACAGCCTGGAAACACCATATATTTT. Protein product: CASSVGQPGNTIYF.

The V call is TRBV7-9, the J call TRBJ1-1, with D unclear. The CDR3 is 11 residues long. The V gene's germline CDR1 is SEHNR and CDR2 FQNEAQ (reference sequence). The V end lost 6 bases, the J end lost 3 bases, and 5 bases lay between the germline ends. CDR3 sequence: CASRSDTEAFF. Here the CDR3 DNA reads TGTGCCAGCAGGTCGGACACTGAAGCTTTCTTT.

The rearrangement joins TRBV18 to TRBJ1-1; 10 nucleotides line up with TRBD1. Losses at the gene ends were 4 bases for V and 4 bases for J; bases not matched to a gene: 3. The CDR3 spans 14 residues. The germline gives CDR1 KGHSH, CDR2 LQKENI. CDR3 protein: CASSRQGASTEAFF. Written as DNA, the CDR3 is TGTGCCAGCTCACGACAGGGGGCAAGCACTGAAGCTTTCTTT.

The chain has TRBV5-6 and TRBJ1-6, with D possibly matching TRBD1 (6 bases). The CDR3 runs to 15 residues. V was cut by 1 base and J by 3 bases, with 8 bases left in between. Germline assignment: CDR1 SGHDT and CDR2 YYEEEE. This CDR3 reads CASSLIQGYNSPLHF. The CDR3 DNA reads as TGTGCCAGCAGCTTGATACAGGGCTATAATTCACCCCTCCACTTT.

V gene TRBV30 combines with J gene TRBJ1-1, with D uncertain. Per the germline V gene, CDR1 is GTSNPN and CDR2 is SVGIG (reference sequence). This CDR3 is 14 amino acids long. Trimming shortened V by 1 base and J by 1 base, and 10 bases separated the two germline ends. The CDR3 DNA reads as TGTGCCTGGAGTGGACTCTTGGCGAACACTGAAGCTTTCTTT. This sequence encodes CAWSGLLANTEAFF.

The chain recombines TRBV2 with TRBJ2-7; D possibly corresponds to TRBD1 (6 bases). Trimming shortened V by 6 bases and J by 2 bases, and 14 bases separated the two germline ends. Germline V CDR1 and CDR2: SNHLY, FYNNEI. The CDR3 spans 14 residues. The CDR3 is CASSPTGLPYEQYF. For the CDR3, the DNA is TGTGCCAGCAGCCCGACAGGTCTTCCCTACGAGCAGTACTTC.

J is TRBJ2-7 and V is TRBV19; 14 nucleotides align to TRBD2. The CDR3 has 17 residues. Trimming took 5 bases from V and 5 from J; bases not matched to a gene: 11. In germline, CDR1 is LNHDA, CDR2 SQIVND (reference sequence). The CDR3, as DNA: TGTGCCAGTAGTCAACCTCCGGGACTAGCGGGAGACCACGAGCAGTACTTC. It encodes CASSQPPGLAGDHEQYF.

The rearrangement links TRBV2 to TRBJ2-7, with D maybe TRBD1 (6 bases). This CDR3 has 14 residues. Germline V CDR1 and CDR2: SNHLY, FYNNEI. V was cut by 4 bases and J by 6 bases, with 16 bases left in between. CDR3 DNA sequence: TGTGCCAGCAGTGGTATTACAGGGAATGGCGAGCAGTACTTC. It encodes CASSGITGNGEQYF.

V is TRBV12-3 or TRBV12-4 and J is TRBJ1-2, with D uncertain. This CDR3 spans 11 amino acids. The V end lost 2 bases, the J end lost 5 bases, and 3 bases lay between the germline ends. CDR3 nucleotide sequence: TGTGCCAGCAGTTTATATTATGGCTACACCTTC. Protein: CASSLYYGYTF.

This clone was seen a handful of times. This sequence joins TRBV5-6 and TRBJ2-4, with 9 positions matching TRBD2. This CDR3 has 14 amino acids. V shed 2 bases and J 9 bases; nucleotides not matched to a gene: 6. Germline CDR1 is SGHDT and CDR2 is YYEEEE. The CDR3 DNA follows: TGTGCCAGCAGCTTCATAGCGGGAGATGCCATTCAGTACTTC. Protein: CASSFIAGDAIQYF.